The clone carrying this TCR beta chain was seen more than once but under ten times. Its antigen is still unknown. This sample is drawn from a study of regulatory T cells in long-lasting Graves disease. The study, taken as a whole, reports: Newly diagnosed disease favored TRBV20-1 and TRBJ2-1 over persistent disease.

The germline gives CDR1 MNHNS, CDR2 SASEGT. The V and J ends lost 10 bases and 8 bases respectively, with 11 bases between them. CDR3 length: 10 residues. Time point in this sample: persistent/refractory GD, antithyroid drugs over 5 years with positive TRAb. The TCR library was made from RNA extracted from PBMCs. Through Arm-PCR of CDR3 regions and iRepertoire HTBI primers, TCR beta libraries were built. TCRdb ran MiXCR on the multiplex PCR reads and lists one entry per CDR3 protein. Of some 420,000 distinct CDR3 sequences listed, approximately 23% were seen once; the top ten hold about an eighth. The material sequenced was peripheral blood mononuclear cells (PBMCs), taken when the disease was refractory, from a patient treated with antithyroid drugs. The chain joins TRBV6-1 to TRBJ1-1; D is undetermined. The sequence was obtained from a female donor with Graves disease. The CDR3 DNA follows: TGTGCCATACGGACGGTGGAAGCTTTCTTT. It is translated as CAIRTVEAFF.